This T cell receptor beta chain was sequenced during a study of cytomegalovirus exposure and HLA in healthy donors. Study results and limitations: Across donors, sequencing depth was assumed by presence/absence analyses to be roughly uniform. Most observed TCR sequences were rare, whereas some public TCRs were detected in many donors. Analysis was carried out at a later point, and it linked a missense DCLRE1C variant to TCR beta V- and J-gene trimming.

On this clone: Its matching antigen is unknown.

The CDR3 is 15 residues long. Germline lookup yields CDR1 SGDLS and CDR2 YYNGEE. The V gene end was trimmed by 3 bases and the J gene end by 3 bases; junction bases not matched to a gene: 3. Vbeta (60) and Jbeta (13) primers were used in the PCR. Produced via immunoSEQ multiplex PCR; TCRdb's table is partial and in-frame only. The data contain 110,000 or so clones, approximately 83% of them seen just once; the ten biggest clones take up about 6.3%. Sequencing input: PBMCs. The sequence was obtained from a man in his late teens or twenties in good health and CMV-seronegative. The V and J genes are TRBV9 and TRBJ1-2, with 12 bases identical to TRBD1. The DNA for the CDR3 is TGTGCCAGCAGCGCTGGGACAGGGGGCGACTATGGCTACACCTTC. Residues: CASSAGTGGDYGYTF.